This T cell receptor beta chain appears in the sequencing data of a study of T cells in Graves' hyperthyroidism and ophthalmopathy. This clonotype has more than one count but fewer than ten. Its target is unknown. Points from the study as a whole: Most clonotypes expanded in thyroid above 0.001 were likewise present in blood.

It was RNA transcripts that yielded the amplified TCR beta CDR3 regions. The HTBI primer set drove a first-round RT-PCR of the TCR CDR3. TCRdb analysed the multiplex PCR reads with MiXCR anew, one entry per CDR3 protein. The sample lists about 590,000 distinct CDR3 sequences, approximately 14% occurring once. J gave up 8 bases and V 3 bases, and 15 bases lay outside the gene matches. In germline, CDR1 is LNHDA, CDR2 SQIVND (reference sequence). This CDR3 is 17 amino acids long. Thyroid ultrasound and orbital computed tomography, with clinical symptoms and serum thyroxine and TRAb, informed diagnoses. Material: blood. The clonotype comes from a woman aged 25 to 39 with Graves' hyperthyroidism. The J gene is TRBJ1-5, the V gene TRBV19, with 8 positions matching TRBD1. The CDR3 sequence is CASSIPQGQASPEPQHF. CDR3 in DNA: TGTGCCAGTAGTATTCCTCAGGGACAGGCATCTCCCGAGCCCCAGCATTTT.